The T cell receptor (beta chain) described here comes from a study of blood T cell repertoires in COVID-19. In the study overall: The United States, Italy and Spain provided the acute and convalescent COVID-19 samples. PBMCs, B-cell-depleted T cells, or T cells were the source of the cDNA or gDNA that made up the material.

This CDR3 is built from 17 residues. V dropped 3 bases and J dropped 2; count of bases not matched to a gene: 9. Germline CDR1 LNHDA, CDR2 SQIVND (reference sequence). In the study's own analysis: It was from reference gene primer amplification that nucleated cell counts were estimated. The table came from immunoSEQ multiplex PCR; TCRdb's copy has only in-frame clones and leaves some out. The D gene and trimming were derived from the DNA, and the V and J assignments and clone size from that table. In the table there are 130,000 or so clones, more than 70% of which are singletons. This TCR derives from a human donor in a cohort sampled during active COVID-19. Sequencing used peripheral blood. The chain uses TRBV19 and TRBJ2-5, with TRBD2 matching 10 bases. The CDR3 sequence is CASSMGLAGVEQETQYF. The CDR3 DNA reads TGTGCCAGTAGTATGGGTCTAGCGGGAGTGGAGCAAGAGACCCAGTACTTC.